This T cell receptor (beta chain) was captured by sequencing in a study of blood T cell repertoires in COVID-19. Generated by immunoSEQ multiplex PCR, the TCRdb table keeps only in-frame clones and is missing some. Seen here are 200,000 or so clones, around 85% observed once, and the top ten hold 3.5% to 4%. After removal of 0 bases from V and 8 bases from J, the junction contained 9 bases not matched to a gene. Germline lookup yields CDR1 SGHDN and CDR2 FVKESK. The CDR3 spans 15 residues. Sequencing was carried out using PBMCs or T cells enriched from blood (not recorded which). This sequence originates from a woman aged 40 to 50 with acute COVID-19. The chain is built from TRBV14 and TRBJ1-2; 7 bases map to TRBD1. The CDR3: CASSQDGFGQVGYTF. The CDR3 bases are TGTGCCAGCAGCCAAGACGGGTTTGGACAGGTCGGCTACACCTTC.